The clone carrying this T cell receptor (beta chain) was recorded at least ten times. Its antigen is not identified. The CDR3 covers 13 residues. J was trimmed by 2 bases and V by 5 bases; bases with no gene match: 0. Germline V lookup: CDR1 SGHTA, CDR2 FQGNSA. This sample was included in a study of breast tumors, draining lymph nodes, adjacent tissues. The lymph nodes were axillary draining lymph nodes from breast cancer patients. Study results and limitations: The lymph node origin of tumor T cells was framed as consistent with a hypothesis, not demonstrated.

Each CDR3 protein is one row after TCRdb ran MiXCR on the multiplex PCR reads. The sample records over 70,000 distinct CDR3 sequences, over 25% being singletons. This receptor was obtained from a female donor with breast cancer. Some clones in this sample may be carry-over from other donors' samples. The sequencing sample was made of axillary lymph node tissue. The gene calls are TRBV7-2 and TRBJ1-5; TRBD1 agrees at 7 bases. CDR3 sequence: CASSGQGNQPQHF. The CDR3 DNA reads as TGTGCCAGCAGCGGACAGGGCAATCAGCCCCAGCATTTT.